This TCR beta chain derives from a study of glioma-infiltrating T cells after dendritic cell vaccination. Overall study: Patients received three intradermal dendritic cell vaccine injections at biweekly intervals.

This CDR3 has 15 amino acids. Germline lookup yields CDR1 SGHRS and CDR2 YFSETQ. V lost 4 bases to trimming and J lost 7 bases; unmatched junction nucleotides: 10. TCRB CDR3 was amplified from 2 ug genomic DNA or less. The table came from immunoSEQ multiplex PCR; TCRdb's copy has only in-frame clones and leaves some out. The table includes some 90,000 clones, more than 80% detected once. Time point described: after dendritic cell vaccination, including at tumor progression/relapse. Patients had residual fresh-frozen tumor tissue and more than two years of survival data. The sequences come from blood, collected after dendritic cell vaccination. This sequence joins TRBV5-1 and TRBJ2-3; 9 bases agree with TRBD1. The source of this sequence is a human donor with glioblastoma. The CDR3 loop is CASSGRDRVKHTQYF. In DNA form, the CDR3 reads TGCGCCAGCAGCGGTAGGGACAGGGTTAAGCATACGCAGTATTTT.